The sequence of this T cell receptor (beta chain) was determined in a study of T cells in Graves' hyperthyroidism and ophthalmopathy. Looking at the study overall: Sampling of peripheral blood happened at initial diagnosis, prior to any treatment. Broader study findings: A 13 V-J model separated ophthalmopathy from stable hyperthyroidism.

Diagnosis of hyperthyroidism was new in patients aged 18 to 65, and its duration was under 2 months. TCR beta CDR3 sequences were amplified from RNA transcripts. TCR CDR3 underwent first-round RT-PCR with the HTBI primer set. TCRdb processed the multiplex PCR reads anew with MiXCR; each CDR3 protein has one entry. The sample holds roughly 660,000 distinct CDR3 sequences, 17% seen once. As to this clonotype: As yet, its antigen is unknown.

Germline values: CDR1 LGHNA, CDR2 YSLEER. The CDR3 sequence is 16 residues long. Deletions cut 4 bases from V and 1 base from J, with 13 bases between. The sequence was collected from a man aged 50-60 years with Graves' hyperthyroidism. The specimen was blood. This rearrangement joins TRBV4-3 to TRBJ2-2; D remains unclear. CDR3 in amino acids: CASSPDGIMNTGELFF. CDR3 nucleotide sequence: TGCGCCAGCAGCCCCGACGGTATCATGAACACCGGGGAGCTGTTTTTT.